One and the same sample provided the 2 T cell receptor beta chains below, sequenced in a study of glioma-infiltrating T cells (dated by TCRdb to the mid-2010s). The sequencer was an Illumina MiSeq. TCR alpha and beta CDR3 regions were amplified with the iRepertoire nested amplicon-rescue multiplex PCR (arm-PCR) platform from RNA. TCRdb reran the public reads through fastp at Q25 and MiXCR, keeping productive beta chains. A single entry per CDR3 protein holds the most common genes and DNA from its merged rows. Recorded for this sample are 160,000 or so distinct CDR3 sequences; 43% of them occurred a single time. Jointly, the top ten make up 5.2% of the sample. The material sequenced was glioma tissue, nonneoplastic brain tissue, or PBMCs (not recorded which). Receptors were obtained from a human donor with low-grade glioma or glioblastoma, undergoing nonglioma brain surgery, or in good health (not recorded which).

A note on this clonotype: This sequence may be a read error, since a much larger clone differs from it by one base. V gene TRBV6-6 combines with J gene TRBJ2-7; 10 bases fit TRBD1. CDR3 length: 17 residues. Germline V CDR1 and CDR2: MNHNY, SVGAGI (reference sequence). The V gene end was trimmed by 2 bases and the J gene end by 4 bases; junction bases not matched to a gene: 11. CDR3 protein: CASSYRPSGTGVYEQYF. Written as DNA, the CDR3 is TGTGCCAGCAGTTACCGTCCGTCCGGGACAGGGGTTTACGAGCAGTACTTC.

A note on this clonotype: A clone one base away is much larger, so this may be a read error. The DNA for the CDR3 is TGTGCCAGCAGCGCCGGGACAGGGGGTTCAGTAACCCTCAACTTT. It codes for CASSAGTGGSVTLNF. The gene calls are TRBV2 and TRBJ1-6; 11 bases map to TRBD1. CDR1 SNHLY and CDR2 FYNNEI come from the germline V gene. CDR3 length: 15 amino acids.